Listed below are T cell receptor beta chains from one sample, sequenced in a study of identical twins. One entry per CDR3 protein results from TCRdb running MiXCR on the 5' RACE reads. The table lists 350,000 to 500,000 distinct CDR3 sequences, under 20% of them singletons. Source material: naive T cells sorted from blood. Receptor source: a man aged 45-65 years in good health. Both conserved end residues are part of each CDR3. D genes are given only for firm matches. A row's size may be missing; if present it is once, few, many or a size class.

clone size	V gene	J gene	D gene	CDR3 protein	CDR3 DNA
few	TRBV12-3/TRBV12-4	TRBJ2-2	NA	CASIVQTGELFF	TGTGCCAGCATTGTGCAGACCGGGGAGCTGTTTTTT
NA	TRBV20-1	TRBJ2-3	TRBD2	CSARDVAGGRTDTQYF	TGCAGTGCTAGGGACGTAGCGGGAGGGCGGACAGATACGCAGTATTTT
NA	TRBV6-2/TRBV6-3	TRBJ1-5	NA	CASSYLIPLSGRSQPQHF	TGTGCCAGCAGTTATTTGATCCCTCTCTCAGGGAGGAGTCAGCCCCAGCATTTT
many	TRBV18	TRBJ1-1	NA	CASSRDRNTEAFF	TGCGCCAGCAGCCGAGACAGGAACACTGAAGCTTTCTTT
NA	TRBV28	TRBJ2-1	NA	CASKTLGQSYYNEQFF	TGTGCCAGCAAAACCCTGGGGCAGTCTTACTACAATGAGCAGTTCTTC
NA	TRBV28	TRBJ2-7	NA	CAITAGRNNEQYF	TGTGCCATCACCGCGGGCAGGAATAACGAGCAGTACTTC
NA	TRBV11-2	TRBJ2-7	TRBD2	CASSIPGLAGHYEQYF	TGTGCCAGCAGCATCCCAGGACTAGCGGGACACTACGAGCAGTACTTC
few	TRBV21-1	TRBJ1-5	NA	CASSKGPKNQPQHF	TGTGCCAGCAGCAAGGGCCCCAAGAACCAGCCCCAGCATTTT
many	TRBV3-1	TRBJ2-7	TRBD1	CASSQDPTGTGGTYEQYF	TGTGCCAGCAGCCAAGATCCCACCGGGACAGGGGGTACCTACGAGCAGTACTTC
few	TRBV5-1	TRBJ2-5	TRBD2	CASSLGGTSGETQYF	TGCGCCAGCAGCTTGGGCGGGACTAGCGGCGAGACCCAGTACTTC
many	TRBV6-5	TRBJ1-2	NA	CASSYGFNYGYTF	TGTGCCAGCAGTTACGGGTTTAACTATGGCTACACCTTC